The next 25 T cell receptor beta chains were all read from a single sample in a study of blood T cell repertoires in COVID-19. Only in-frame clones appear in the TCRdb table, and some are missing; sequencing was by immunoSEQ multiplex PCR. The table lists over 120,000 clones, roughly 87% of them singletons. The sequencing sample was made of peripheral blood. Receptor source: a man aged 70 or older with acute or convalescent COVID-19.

CDR3 in DNA: TGTGCCAGCTCACCAGGACAGGGTGAAGCTTTCTTT. Translated, it gives CASSPGQGEAFF. The chain uses TRBV18 and TRBJ1-1; 8 nucleotides match TRBD1. The trim removed 2 bases at V and 7 bases at J, leaving 0 bases unmatched. Looked up from germline, CDR1 is KGHSH and CDR2 is LQKENI. The CDR3 is made up of 12 amino acids.

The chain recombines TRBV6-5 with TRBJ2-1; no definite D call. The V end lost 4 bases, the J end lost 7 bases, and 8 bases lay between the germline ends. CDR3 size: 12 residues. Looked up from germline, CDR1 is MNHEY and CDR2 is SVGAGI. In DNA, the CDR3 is TGTGCCAGCAGTTTCTCCGGGAATGAGCAGTTCTTC. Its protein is CASSFSGNEQFF.

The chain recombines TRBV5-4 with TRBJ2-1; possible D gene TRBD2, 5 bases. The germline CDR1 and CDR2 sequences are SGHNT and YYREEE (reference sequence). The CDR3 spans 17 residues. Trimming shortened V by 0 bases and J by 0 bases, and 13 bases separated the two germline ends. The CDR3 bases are TGTGCCAGCAGCTTGGGCGGAGCGGTTAGCTCCTACAATGAGCAGTTCTTC. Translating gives CASSLGGAVSSYNEQFF.

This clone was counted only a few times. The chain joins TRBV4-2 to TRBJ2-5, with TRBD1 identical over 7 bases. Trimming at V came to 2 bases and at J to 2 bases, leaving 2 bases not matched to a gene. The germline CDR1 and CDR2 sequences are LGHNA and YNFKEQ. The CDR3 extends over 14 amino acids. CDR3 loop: CASSQKQGQETQYF. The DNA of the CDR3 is TGTGCCAGCAGCCAAAAACAGGGGCAAGAGACCCAGTACTTC.

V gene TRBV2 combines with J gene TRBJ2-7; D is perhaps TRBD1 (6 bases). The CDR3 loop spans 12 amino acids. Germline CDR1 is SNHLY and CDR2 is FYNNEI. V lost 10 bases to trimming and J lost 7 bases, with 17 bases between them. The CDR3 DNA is TGTGCCACTTACCTCAGGGGTAGTGAGCAGTACTTC. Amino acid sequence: CATYLRGSEQYF.

CDR3 amino acids: CASSQHSQGRLYF. The DNA for the CDR3 is TGTGCCAGCAGCCAGCATTCACAGGGTCGTCTGTACTTC. V usage is TRBV14 and J usage is TRBJ2-7; a weak D match, TRBD1 (6 bases). Germline V gene sequence: CDR1 SGHDN, CDR2 FVKESK. V lost 3 bases and J lost 12, with 18 bases in between. The CDR3 length is 13 residues.

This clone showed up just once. The CDR3 bases are TGTGCCAGCAGCCGCGACAGGGGTGGCACTGAAGCTTTCTTT. It translates to CASSRDRGGTEAFF. The chain joins TRBV11-3 to TRBJ1-1; 8 positions match TRBD1. The CDR3 runs to 14 residues. Germline CDR1 SGHNT, CDR2 YENEEA. After removal of 5 bases from V and 4 bases from J, the junction contained 6 bases not matched to a gene.

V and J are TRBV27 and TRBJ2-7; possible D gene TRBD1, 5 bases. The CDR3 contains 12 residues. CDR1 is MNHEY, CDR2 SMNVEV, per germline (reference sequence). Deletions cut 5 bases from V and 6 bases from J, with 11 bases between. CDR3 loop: CASSRLGAEQYF. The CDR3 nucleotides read TGTGCCAGCAGTCGCCTAGGGGCCGAGCAGTACTTC.

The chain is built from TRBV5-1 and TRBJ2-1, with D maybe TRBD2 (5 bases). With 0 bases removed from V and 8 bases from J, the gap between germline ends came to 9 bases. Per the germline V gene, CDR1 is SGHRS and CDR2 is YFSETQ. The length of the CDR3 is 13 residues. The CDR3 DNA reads TGCGCCAGCAGCTTGGTACTAGTGGATGAGCAGTTCTTC. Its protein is CASSLVLVDEQFF.

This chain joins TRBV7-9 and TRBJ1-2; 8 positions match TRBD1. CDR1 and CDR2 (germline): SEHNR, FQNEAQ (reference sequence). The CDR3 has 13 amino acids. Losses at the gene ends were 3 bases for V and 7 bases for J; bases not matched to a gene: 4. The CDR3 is CASSLTGVGGYTF. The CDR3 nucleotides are TGTGCCAGCAGCTTGACAGGGGTGGGTGGCTACACCTTC.

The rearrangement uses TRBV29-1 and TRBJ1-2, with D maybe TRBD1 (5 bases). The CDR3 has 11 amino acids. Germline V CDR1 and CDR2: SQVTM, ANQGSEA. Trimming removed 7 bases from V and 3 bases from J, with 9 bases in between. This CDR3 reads CSAPRDYGYTF. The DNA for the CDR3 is TGCAGCGCTCCCAGGGACTATGGCTACACCTTC.

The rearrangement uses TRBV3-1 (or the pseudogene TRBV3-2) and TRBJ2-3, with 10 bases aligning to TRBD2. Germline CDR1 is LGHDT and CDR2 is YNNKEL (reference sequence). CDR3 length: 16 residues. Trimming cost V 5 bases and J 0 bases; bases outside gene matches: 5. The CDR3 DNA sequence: TGTGCCAGCAGCACCCGGACTAGCGGAAGCACAGATACGCAGTATTTT. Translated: CASSTRTSGSTDTQYF.

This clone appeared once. CDR3 protein: CASSYVGRDTYEQYF. In nucleotides, the CDR3 is TGTGCCAGCAGTTACGTCGGCAGGGATACCTACGAGCAGTACTTC. The chain uses TRBV6-5 and TRBJ2-7; D is possibly TRBD1 (5 bases). The V gene lost 2 bases and the J gene lost 2 bases, with 13 bases spanning the gap. Germline CDR1 reads MNHEY; CDR2 reads SVGAGI. The CDR3 spans 15 residues.

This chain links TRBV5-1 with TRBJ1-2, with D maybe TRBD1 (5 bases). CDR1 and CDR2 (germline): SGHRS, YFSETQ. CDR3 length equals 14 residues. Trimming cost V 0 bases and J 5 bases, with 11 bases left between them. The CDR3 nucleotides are TGCGCCAGCAGCTTGGTTCCAGGGTCATATGGCTACACCTTC. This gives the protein CASSLVPGSYGYTF.

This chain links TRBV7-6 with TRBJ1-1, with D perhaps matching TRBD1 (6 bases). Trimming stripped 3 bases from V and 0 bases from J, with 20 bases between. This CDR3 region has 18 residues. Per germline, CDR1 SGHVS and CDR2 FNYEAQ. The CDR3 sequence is CASSLVGGRMYMNTEAFF. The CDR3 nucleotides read TGTGCCAGCAGCTTGGTCGGGGGGCGGATGTACATGAACACTGAAGCTTTCTTT.

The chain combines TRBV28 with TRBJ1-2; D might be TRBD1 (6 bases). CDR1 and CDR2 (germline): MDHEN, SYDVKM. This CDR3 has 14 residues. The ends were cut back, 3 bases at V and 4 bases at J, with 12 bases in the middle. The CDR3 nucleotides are TGTGCCAGCAGTTTGGGGGACATTGGCTATGGCTACACCTTC. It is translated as CASSLGDIGYGYTF.

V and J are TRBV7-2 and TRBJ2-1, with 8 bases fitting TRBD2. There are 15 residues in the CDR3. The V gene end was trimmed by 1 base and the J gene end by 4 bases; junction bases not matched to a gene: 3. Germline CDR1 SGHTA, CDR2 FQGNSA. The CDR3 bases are TGTGCCAGCAGCTTAGGACGGGGGGGATACAATGAGCAGTTCTTC. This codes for CASSLGRGGYNEQFF.

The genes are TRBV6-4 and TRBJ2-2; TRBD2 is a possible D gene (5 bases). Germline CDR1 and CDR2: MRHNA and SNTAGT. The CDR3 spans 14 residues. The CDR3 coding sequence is TGTCCCCCTAGGGCCCCACGGGGTCCCGGGGAGCTGTTTTTT. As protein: CPPRAPRGPGELFF.

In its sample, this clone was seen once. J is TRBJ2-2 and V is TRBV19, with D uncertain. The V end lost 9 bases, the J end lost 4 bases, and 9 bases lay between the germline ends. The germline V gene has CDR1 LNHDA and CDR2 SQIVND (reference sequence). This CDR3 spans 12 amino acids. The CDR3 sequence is CASPSRTGELFF. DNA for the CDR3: TGTGCCAGCCCCTCGCGCACCGGGGAGCTGTTTTTT.

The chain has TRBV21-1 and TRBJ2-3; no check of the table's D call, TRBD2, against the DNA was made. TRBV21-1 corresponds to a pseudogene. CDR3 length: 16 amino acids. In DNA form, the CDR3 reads TGTGCCAGCAGCAACCGACTAGCGGGGGGGCCGGATACGCAGTATTTT. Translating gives CASSNRLAGGPDTQYF.

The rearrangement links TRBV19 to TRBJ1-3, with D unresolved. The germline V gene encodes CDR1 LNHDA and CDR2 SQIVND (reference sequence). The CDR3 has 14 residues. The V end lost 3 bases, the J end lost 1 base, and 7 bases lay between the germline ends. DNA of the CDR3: TGTGCCAGTAGTATCGGGGTTTCTGGAAACACCATATATTTT. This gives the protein CASSIGVSGNTIYF.

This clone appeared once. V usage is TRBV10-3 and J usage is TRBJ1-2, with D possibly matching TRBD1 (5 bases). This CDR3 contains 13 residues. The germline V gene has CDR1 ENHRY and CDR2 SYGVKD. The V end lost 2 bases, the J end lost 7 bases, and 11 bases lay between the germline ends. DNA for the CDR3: TGTGCCATCAGTGAGCTACAGGAGACTGGCTACACCTTC. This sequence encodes CAISELQETGYTF.

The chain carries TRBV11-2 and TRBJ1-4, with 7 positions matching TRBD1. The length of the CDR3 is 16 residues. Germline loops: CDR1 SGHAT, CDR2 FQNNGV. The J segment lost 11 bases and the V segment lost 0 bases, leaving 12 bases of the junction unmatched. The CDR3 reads CASSLEGRGREVKLFF. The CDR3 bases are TGTGCCAGCAGCTTAGAGGGCAGGGGGAGAGAAGTGAAACTGTTTTTT.

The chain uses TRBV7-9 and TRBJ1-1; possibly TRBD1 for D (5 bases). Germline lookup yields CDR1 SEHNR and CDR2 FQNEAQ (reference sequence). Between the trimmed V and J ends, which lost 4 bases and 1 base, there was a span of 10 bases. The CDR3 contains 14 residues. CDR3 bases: TGTGCCAGCAGCTCCGGAGGGGCGAACACTGAAGCTTTCTTT. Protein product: CASSSGGANTEAFF.

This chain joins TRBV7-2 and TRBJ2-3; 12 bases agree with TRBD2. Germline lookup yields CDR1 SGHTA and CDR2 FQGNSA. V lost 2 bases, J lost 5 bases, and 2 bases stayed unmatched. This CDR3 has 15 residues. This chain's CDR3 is CASSLRTSGKDTQYF. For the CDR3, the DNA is TGTGCCAGCAGCTTAAGGACTAGCGGGAAAGATACGCAGTATTTT.